This T cell receptor beta chain was recovered during a study of blood T cell repertoires in COVID-19 (dated by TCRdb to about 2020). Some background on the complete study: Collaborator samples came from the United States, Italy and Spain and covered acute and convalescent phases of COVID-19. The samples were drawn from two sources: the first 160 participants of the ongoing ImmuneRACE study, and 1,200 or so subjects contributed by 6 global collaborators. Sample metadata almost always included a de-identified subject ID, COVID-19 status, age in years and sex. The material from the prospective study consisted of cDNA or gDNA derived from T cells, B-cell-depleted T cells, or PBMCs. Where available, HLA class I and class II types were obtained from metadata supplied by the sample provider rather than from assay-based typing. Deeply sampled blood TCRbeta repertoires from subjects exposed to, actively infected with, or recovered from COVID-19 were included in the dataset. A freely available public database, intended as a resource for researchers studying the immune response to SARS-CoV-2, is where the repertoires were released.

The immunoSEQ Assay, a bias-controlled multiplex PCR, was used to amplify TCRbeta CDR3 regions from genomic DNA. For the original study's pipeline: Within the assay, amplification of reference gene primers was used to estimate how many nucleated cells each sample contained. Sequence reads were collapsed and filtered to measure the absolute abundance of every unique TCRbeta CDR3 rearrangement. For each sample, productive Simpson clonality was calculated as the square root of Simpson's diversity index over productive rearrangements. Not all clones reach the TCRdb copy of this immuneACCESS table, which keeps in-frame sequences only. Checked studies attribute under half of the gap to unresolved V genes and leave the rest unexplained. V and J calls and clone size are given by that table; D and trimming were obtained from the DNA. The table for this sample lists some 190,000 clones; roughly 89% of them were counted only once. Over 2% of the sample rests with the top ten.

What the research found in general, with its limitations: Clinical and demographic metadata were provided uncurated, with the amount varying by source and participant.

Regarding this clone: There is no known antigen for this receptor. Within one base of it there is no much larger clone, and no base qualities were kept.

From the cysteine through the phenylalanine, the CDR3 covers 14 amino acids. Only the CDR3 portion is preserved as DNA: 42 bases, with reading frame beginning at the first base. Taken from the germline V gene, the CDR1 and CDR2 loops are MGHRA and YSYEKL. V loses 4 bases, J loses 4 bases, and the germline ends lie 13 bases apart. In the prospective study, participants were about 18 to 100 years old, resided in 24 geographic areas of the United States, and were enrolled through a virtual design. In the prospective study, cohorts were assigned on the basis of participant-reported clinical history obtained from a screening survey and a study questionnaire. Mobile phlebotomists in the prospective study collected whole blood, serum and a nasopharyngeal or oropharyngeal swab from every participant. Additional blood draws and questionnaires over an approximately two-month period could optionally be provided by prospective study participants. Prospective study blood samples were shipped either frozen or at room temperature before DNA extraction.

The receptor's source is a woman aged 40 to 50 with acute COVID-19. Recombination linked TRBV4-1 to TRBJ1-1; the D segment cannot be called with confidence. Sequences were obtained from PBMCs or T cells enriched from blood (not recorded which). The CDR3 here reads CASSLVGRSTEAFF. The sequenced DNA is TGCGCCAGCAGCCTCGTTGGTCGGTCCACTGAAGCTTTCTTT.